The source of this T cell receptor (beta chain) is a study of cytomegalovirus exposure and HLA in healthy donors. Study findings and constraints: Reports indicate that TCR beta sequences accurately predicted the HLA-A and HLA-B alleles of most subjects. Previous analysis showed most TCR beta V segments were productive about 87% or about 30% of the time.

PCR was performed using 60 Vbeta and 13 Jbeta primers. TCRdb's copy holds only in-frame clones and misses some; the assay was immunoSEQ multiplex PCR. The table records around 110,000 clones, roughly four fifths of them present only once. A word on this clone: What it recognizes is unknown.

The CDR3 has 14 residues. Germline V gene lookup returns CDR1 SNHLY and CDR2 FYNNEI. Trimming took 6 bases from V and 2 from J, leaving 14 bases between them. This chain joins TRBV2 and TRBJ2-7; the D gene is possibly TRBD1 (6 bases). The sample taken for sequencing was PBMCs. This clonotype originated in a woman between 18 and 29 years old in good health and CMV-seronegative. The CDR3 nucleotides are TGTGCCAGCAGGCTGCAGGGGTCCCCCTACGAGCAGTACTTC. Its protein is CASRLQGSPYEQYF.